The clone carrying this T cell receptor (beta chain) was counted between two and nine times. The antigen remains unidentified. This CDR3 is built from 15 residues. CDR1 MNHNS and CDR2 SASEGT come from the germline V gene. The germline V and J ends were trimmed by 2 bases and 3 bases, with 14 bases remaining between them. Indicated time point: persistent/refractory GD, antithyroid drugs over 5 years with positive TRAb. TCR sequences were obtained from RNA taken from PBMCs. Investigators prepared the TCR beta libraries by applying iRepertoire HTBI primers and Arm-PCR of CDR3 regions. TCRdb analysed the multiplex PCR reads with MiXCR anew, one entry per CDR3 protein. The profile shows about 660,000 distinct CDR3 sequences, about 30% of them singletons. The data were taken from a study of regulatory T cells in long-lasting Graves disease. Study-level findings and limits: Persistent-disease Graves' patients showed less TCR diversity than new cases.

Sequenced material: peripheral blood mononuclear cells (PBMCs), taken when the disease was refractory, from a patient treated with antithyroid drugs. This chain connects TRBV6-1 to TRBJ2-7, with TRBD2 as a possible D gene (6 bases). This TCR was sampled from a female donor with Graves disease. This CDR3 reads CASSEFERVVYEQYF. The DNA of the CDR3 is TGTGCCAGCAGTGAATTTGAGCGGGTGGTCTACGAGCAGTACTTC.